These 9 T cell receptor beta chains were all obtained from the same sample, sequenced in a study of technical replicates of blood from a few donors. Data came from immunoSEQ multiplex PCR; TCRdb stores just in-frame clones and leaves some out. The sample holds 91,000 or so clones, about 95% seen once. The sequenced sample consisted of T cells isolated from PBMCs. The receptors originated from a human donor in good health.

This clone was observed once. This chain links TRBV5-6 with TRBJ1-4; maybe TRBD1 (6 bases). The CDR3 runs to 14 residues. Trimming cost V 2 bases and J 1 base, with 6 bases left between them. In germline, CDR1 is SGHDT, CDR2 YYEEEE. DNA for the CDR3: TGTGCCAGCAGCTTACAGGGAACTAATGAAAAACTGTTTTTT. Protein product: CASSLQGTNEKLFF.

This chain connects TRBV27 to TRBJ2-3, with TRBD2 identical over 9 bases. Germline V gene data show CDR1 as MNHEY and CDR2 as SMNVEV (reference sequence). V dropped 6 bases and J dropped 6; count of bases not matched to a gene: 10. The CDR3 runs 15 residues. The DNA of the CDR3 is TGTGCCAGCAGCGCCCAGCGGGGGGTTCGGGATACGCAGTATTTT. Translating it yields CASSAQRGVRDTQYF.

The genes are TRBV2 and TRBJ2-1; D call uncertain. The length of the CDR3 is 13 residues. The germline V and J ends were trimmed by 7 bases and 2 bases, with 9 bases remaining between them. The germline CDR1 and CDR2 sequences are SNHLY and FYNNEI. CDR3 coding DNA: TGTGCCAGCATCCCGCGAACCTACAATGAGCAGTTCTTC. Translated: CASIPRTYNEQFF. Complete variable domain (other parts from reference TRBV2 and TRBJ2-1): EPEVTQTPSHQVTQMGQEVILRCVPISNHLYFYWYRQILGQKVEFLVSFYNNEISEKSEIFDDQFSVERPDGSNFTLKIRSTKLEDSAMYFCASIPRTYNEQFFGPGTRLTVL.

V is TRBV27 and J is TRBJ2-3; TRBD1 matches at 7 bases. Losses at the gene ends were 4 bases for V and 0 bases for J; bases not matched to a gene: 10. CDR1 is MNHEY, CDR2 SMNVEV, per germline (reference sequence). The CDR3 covers 17 residues. CDR3 DNA sequence: TGTGCCAGCAGTTCAAAAGGGACAGCCACTAGCACAGATACGCAGTATTTT. This codes for CASSSKGTATSTDTQYF.

V usage is TRBV11-2 and J usage is TRBJ1-4, with a tentative D call TRBD1 (6 bases). CDR1 and CDR2 (germline): SGHAT, FQNNGV. Trimming took off 5 bases at V and 7 bases at J, with 17 bases between the two ends. The CDR3 is 15 amino acids. The DNA for the CDR3 is TGTGCCAGCAGCGCCAGGACAGTTAAGGGTGAAAAACTGTTTTTT. Translated: CASSARTVKGEKLFF.

The V and J genes are TRBV7-8 and TRBJ2-7; 7 bases are a match to TRBD2. V lost 5 bases and J lost 2; bases outside the gene matches: 9. The germline CDR1 and CDR2 sequences are SGHVS and FQNEAQ. The CDR3 length is 15 residues. The CDR3 protein is CASSATFGGAYEQYF. The CDR3 nucleotides read TGTGCCAGCAGCGCTACCTTTGGGGGGGCCTACGAGCAGTACTTC.

V is TRBV14 and J is TRBJ1-1; a weak D match, TRBD1 (5 bases). The CDR3 sequence is 13 residues long. Trimming took off 0 bases at V and 8 bases at J, with 10 bases between the two ends. Germline V gene lookup returns CDR1 SGHDN and CDR2 FVKESK. This CDR3 reads CASSQDYRTEAFF. CDR3 coding DNA: TGTGCCAGCAGCCAAGATTATAGGACAGAAGCTTTCTTT.

This clone was observed once. The J gene is TRBJ1-2, the V gene TRBV20-1; unclear D gene. This CDR3 spans 11 amino acids. The germline V gene has CDR1 DFQATT and CDR2 SNEGSKA (reference sequence). V was clipped by 0 bases and J by 5 bases, with 4 bases between them. In nucleotides, the CDR3 is TGCAGTGCTAGAGATCGGTATGGCTACACCTTC. It encodes CSARDRYGYTF.

This chain connects TRBV27 to TRBJ2-7; 9 nucleotides agree with TRBD2. The J segment lost 1 base and the V segment lost 2 bases, leaving 6 bases of the junction unmatched. CDR1 and CDR2 from the germline V gene are MNHEY and SMNVEV (reference sequence). The CDR3 is 16 residues long. The CDR3 sequence: CASSLRGLASSYEQYF. The CDR3 DNA reads as TGTGCCAGCAGTTTACGGGGACTAGCCTCTTCCTACGAGCAGTACTTC.